This T cell receptor beta chain was obtained from a study of blood T cell repertoires in COVID-19. Overall study context: Researchers got acute and convalescent COVID-19 samples from the United States, Italy and Spain. Sources were T cells, B-cell-depleted T cells, or PBMCs; the material itself was cDNA or gDNA.

Germline CDR1 is MDHEN and CDR2 is SYDVKM. This CDR3 spans 14 amino acids. The junction had 9 bases not matched to a gene; V was cut back by 7 bases and J by 5 bases. Original processing methods: Estimation of nucleated cell counts relied on the amplification of reference gene primers. The method was immunoSEQ multiplex PCR; TCRdb's version includes in-frame clones alone and lacks a portion of them. The DNA gave D and trimming, while V, J and clone size come from that table. The sample has 30,000 to 40,000 clones, roughly 73% seen once; the top ten hold 14% to 15%. This clone has more than one count but fewer than ten.

The rearrangement uses TRBV28 and TRBJ2-5, with 8 bases fitting TRBD1. This TCR was recovered from a man at least 80 years old with active or convalescent COVID-19. The sequenced sample was peripheral blood. The CDR3 DNA sequence: TGTGCCAGCACCGAAGGGACAGGCAGGGAGACCCAGTACTTC. Translating gives CASTEGTGRETQYF.